This TCR beta chain was identified during a study of early T cells in non-severe SARS-CoV-2 infection. Study-level background: From unsorted whole blood, bulk RNA was sequenced, and the chains remained unpaired.

Per the germline V gene, CDR1 is MDHEN and CDR2 is SYDVKM. The CDR3 extends over 14 amino acids. V was clipped by 6 bases and J by 6 bases; unmatched bases: 8. Each single cDNA molecule received a unique molecular identifier. TCRdb independently ran MiXCR on the 5' RACE reads; one entry per CDR3 protein. This table has 75,000 to 100,000 distinct CDR3 sequences, 15% appearing once. A note on this clonotype: The antigen is unknown.

Study-wide results and limits: VDJdb matching, biased toward anti-spike CD8 responses, missed private and CD4 specificities.

V usage is TRBV28 and J usage is TRBJ2-1; TRBD2 matches 7 bases. Sequenced sample: whole blood. This clonotype was obtained from an adult who was a healthcare worker with PCR-confirmed SARS-CoV-2 infection or an uninfected control (not recorded which). CDR3: CASSTGLGPNEQFF. CDR3 nucleotides: TGTGCCAGCAGCACCGGACTAGGCCCCAATGAGCAGTTCTTC.